Given below is one T cell receptor (beta chain) in context. These data originate in a study of control samples from healthy donors and cancer patients. Germline CDR1 and CDR2: DFQATT and SNEGSKA (reference sequence). This CDR3 has 13 residues. V lost 3 bases and J 5 bases, leaving 14 bases between the germline ends. Measured with immunoSEQ multiplex PCR; TCRdb has only the in-frame clones, and not every one. The sample has some 130,000 clones; about 92% are singletons. The chain recombines TRBV20-1 with TRBJ2-7; possible D gene TRBD2, 6 bases. The TCR sequence derives from a woman in her forties or fifties in good health. Sequencing was performed on blood. CDR3: CSASMGWGDEQYF. The CDR3 nucleotides read TGCAGTGCTAGTATGGGCTGGGGGGACGAGCAGTACTTC.